The present T cell receptor beta chain was sequenced within a study of blood T cell repertoires in COVID-19. Only one count was recorded for this clone. Germline CDR1 SGHTA, CDR2 FQGNSA. The CDR3 is 18 amino acids. Trimming at V came to 5 bases and at J to 0 bases, leaving 8 bases not matched to a gene. Sequencing was performed with immunoSEQ multiplex PCR; in TCRdb, only in-frame clones are kept and a portion is missing. This sample carries around 200,000 clones, less than 85% of them seen once, and the ten largest clones take roughly 3.2%. V and J are TRBV7-2 and TRBJ2-3; the match to TRBD2 covers 13 bases. This receptor was taken from a woman under 40 who had recovered from COVID-19. The specimen sequenced was PBMCs or T cells enriched from blood (not recorded which). The CDR3 is CASSLRTSGGPSTDTQYF. In nucleotides, the CDR3 is TGTGCCAGCAGCCTCAGGACTAGCGGGGGACCCAGCACAGATACGCAGTATTTT. The full variable domain, in which reference TRBV7-2 and TRBJ2-3 provide the parts outside the CDR3, is GAGVSQSPSNKVTEKGKDVELRCDPISGHTALYWYRQSLGQGLEFLIYFQGNSAPDKSGLPSDRFSAERTGGSVSTLTIQRTQQEDSAVYLCASSLRTSGGPSTDTQYFGPGTRLTVL.